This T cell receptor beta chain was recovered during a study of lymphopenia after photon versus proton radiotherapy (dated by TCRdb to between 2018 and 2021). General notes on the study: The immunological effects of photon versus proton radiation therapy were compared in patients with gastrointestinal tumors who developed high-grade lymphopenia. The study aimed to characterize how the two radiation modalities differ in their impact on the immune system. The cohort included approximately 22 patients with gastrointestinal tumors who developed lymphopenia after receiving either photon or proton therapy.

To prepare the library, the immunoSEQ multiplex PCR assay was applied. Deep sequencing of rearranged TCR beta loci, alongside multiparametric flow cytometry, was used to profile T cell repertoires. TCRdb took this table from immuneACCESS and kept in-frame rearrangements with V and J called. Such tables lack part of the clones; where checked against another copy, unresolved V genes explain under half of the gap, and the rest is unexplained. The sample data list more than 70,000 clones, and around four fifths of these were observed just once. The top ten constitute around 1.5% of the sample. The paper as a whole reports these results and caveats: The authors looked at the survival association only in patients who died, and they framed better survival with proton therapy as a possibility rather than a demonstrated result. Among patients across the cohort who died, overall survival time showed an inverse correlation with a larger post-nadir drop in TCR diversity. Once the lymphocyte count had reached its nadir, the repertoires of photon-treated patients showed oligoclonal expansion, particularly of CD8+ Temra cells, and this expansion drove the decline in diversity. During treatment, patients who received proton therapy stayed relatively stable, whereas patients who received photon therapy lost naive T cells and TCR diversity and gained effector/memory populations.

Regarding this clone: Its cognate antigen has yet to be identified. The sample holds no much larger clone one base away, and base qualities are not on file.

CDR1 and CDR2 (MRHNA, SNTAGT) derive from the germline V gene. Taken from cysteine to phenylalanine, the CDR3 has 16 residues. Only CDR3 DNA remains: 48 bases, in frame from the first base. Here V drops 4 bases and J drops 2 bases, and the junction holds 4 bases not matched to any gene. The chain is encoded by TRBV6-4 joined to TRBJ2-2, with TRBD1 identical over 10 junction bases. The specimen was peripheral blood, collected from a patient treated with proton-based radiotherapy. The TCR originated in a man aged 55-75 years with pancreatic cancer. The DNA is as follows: TGTGCCAGCAGTGCCGGGACAGGGGCAAACACCGGGGAGCTGTTTTTT. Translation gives CASSAGTGANTGELFF.